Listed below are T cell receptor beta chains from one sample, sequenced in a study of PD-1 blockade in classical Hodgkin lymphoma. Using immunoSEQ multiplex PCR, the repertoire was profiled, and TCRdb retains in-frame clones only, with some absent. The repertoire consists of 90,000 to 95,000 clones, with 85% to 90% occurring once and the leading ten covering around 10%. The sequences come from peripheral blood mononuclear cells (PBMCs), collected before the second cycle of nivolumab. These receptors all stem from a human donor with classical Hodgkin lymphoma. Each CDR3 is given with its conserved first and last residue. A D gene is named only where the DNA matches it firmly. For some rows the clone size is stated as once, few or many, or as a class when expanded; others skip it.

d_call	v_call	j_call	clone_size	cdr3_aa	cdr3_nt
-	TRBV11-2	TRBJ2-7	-	CASSLEAGSSYEQYF	TGTGCCAGCAGCTTAGAAGCAGGGAGCTCCTACGAGCAGTACTTC
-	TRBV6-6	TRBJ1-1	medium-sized	CASSWNTEAFF	TGTGCCAGCAGTTGGAACACTGAAGCTTTCTTT
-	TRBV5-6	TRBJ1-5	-	CASSRRGGNQPQHF	TGTGCCAGCAGCCGGCGGGGGGGCAATCAGCCCCAGCATTTT
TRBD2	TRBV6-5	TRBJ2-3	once	CASGTSSGTDTQYF	TGTGCCAGCGGGACTAGCTCTGGCACAGATACGCAGTATTTT
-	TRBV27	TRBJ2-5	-	CASREGLQETQYF	TGTGCCAGCAGAGAAGGCTTGCAAGAGACCCAGTACTTC
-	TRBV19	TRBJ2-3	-	CASWGDGSTDTQYF	TGTGCCAGTTGGGGAGATGGGTCAACAGATACGCAGTATTTT
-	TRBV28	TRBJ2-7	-	CASSLNEQYF	TGTGCCAGCAGCCTTAACGAGCAGTACTTC
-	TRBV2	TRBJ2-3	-	CASSDGHGELTDTQYF	TGTGCCAGCAGTGACGGACACGGTGAACTCACAGATACGCAGTATTTT
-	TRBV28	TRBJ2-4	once	CASSHRGFVKNIQYF	TGTGCCAGCAGCCATAGGGGGTTTGTCAAAAACATTCAGTACTTC
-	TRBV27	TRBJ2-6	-	CASRKNRDSGANVLTF	TGTGCCAGCAGGAAAAACAGGGATTCCGGGGCCAACGTCCTGACTTTC
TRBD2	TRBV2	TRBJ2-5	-	CASSATSGRAMETQYF	TGTGCCAGCAGTGCTACTAGCGGGAGGGCCATGGAGACCCAGTACTTC
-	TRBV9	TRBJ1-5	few	CASSASEISNQPQHF	TGTGCCAGCAGCGCTTCGGAGATCAGCAATCAGCCCCAGCATTTT
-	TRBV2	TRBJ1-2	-	CASSEVSYGYTF	TGTGCCAGCAGTGAAGTAAGTTACGGCTACACCTTC
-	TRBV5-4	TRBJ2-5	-	CASSLARQETQYF	TGTGCCAGCAGCTTGGCCAGACAAGAGACCCAGTACTTC
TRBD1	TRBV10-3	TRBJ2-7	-	CAITGTGTYEQYF	TGTGCCATTACCGGGACAGGTACCTACGAGCAGTACTTC
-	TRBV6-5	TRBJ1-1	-	CASRTMNTEAFF	TGTGCCAGCAGAACAATGAACACTGAAGCTTTCTTT
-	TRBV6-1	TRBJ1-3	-	CASSDPGGSGNTIYF	TGTGCCAGCAGTGACCCGGGGGGCTCTGGAAACACCATATATTTT
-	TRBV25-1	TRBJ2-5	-	CASSRLLGQETQYF	TGTGCCAGCAGTCGACTCTTGGGGCAAGAGACCCAGTACTTC
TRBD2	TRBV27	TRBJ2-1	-	CASRRLAGGVSEQFF	TGTGCCAGCAGAAGGTTAGCGGGAGGAGTAAGTGAGCAGTTCTTC
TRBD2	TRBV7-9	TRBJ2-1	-	CASSPRTSGNYNEQFF	TGTGCCAGCAGCCCCAGGACTAGCGGAAACTACAATGAGCAGTTCTTC
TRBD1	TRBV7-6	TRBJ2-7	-	CASSFTGQGGVYEQYF	TGTGCCAGCAGCTTTACAGGACAGGGTGGGGTTTACGAGCAGTACTTC
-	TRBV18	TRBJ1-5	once	CASSPNFNQPQHF	TGTGCCAGCTCACCAAACTTCAATCAGCCCCAGCATTTT
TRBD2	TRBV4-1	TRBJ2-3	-	CASSRSPSGGTDTQYF	TGCGCCAGCAGCCGAAGCCCTAGCGGGGGCACAGATACGCAGTATTTT
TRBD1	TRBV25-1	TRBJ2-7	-	CASSEVIQGTDEQYF	TGTGCCAGCAGTGAGGTTATACAGGGGACGGACGAGCAGTACTTC
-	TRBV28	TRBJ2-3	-	CASSLASEAVDTQYF	TGTGCCAGCAGTTTAGCGTCGGAGGCGGTTGATACGCAGTATTTT
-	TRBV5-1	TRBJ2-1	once	CASSLASSSYNEQFF	TGCGCCAGCAGCTTGGCGTCGAGCTCCTACAATGAGCAGTTCTTC
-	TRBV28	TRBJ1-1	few	CASTLPGGNTEAFF	TGTGCCAGCACCCTCCCGGGGGGGAACACTGAAGCTTTCTTT
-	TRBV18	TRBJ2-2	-	CASSPPAGAGELFF	TGTGCCAGCTCACCACCGGCTGGCGCCGGGGAGCTGTTTTTT
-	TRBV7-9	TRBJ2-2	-	CASNGALSGELFF	TGTGCCAGCAACGGAGCTTTATCCGGGGAGCTGTTTTTT
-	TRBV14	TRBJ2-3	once	CASNLLNTDTQYF	TGTGCCAGCAACCTTCTAAACACAGATACGCAGTATTTT
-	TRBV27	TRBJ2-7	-	CASSLQGKFYEQYF	TGTGCCAGCAGTTTGCAGGGGAAATTCTACGAGCAGTACTTC
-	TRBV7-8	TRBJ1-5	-	CASSPGNQPQHF	TGTGCCAGCTCACCCGGGAATCAGCCCCAGCATTTT
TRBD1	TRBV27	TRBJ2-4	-	CASSYDRENIQYF	TGTGCCAGCAGTTACGACAGGGAAAACATTCAGTACTTC
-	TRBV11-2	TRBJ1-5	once	CASSLEGQPQHF	TGTGCCAGCAGCTTAGAGGGTCAGCCCCAGCATTTT
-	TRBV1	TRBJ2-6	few	CTSSQDQSWTTGANVLTF	TGCACCAGCAGCCAAGACCAATCATGGACAACTGGGGCCAACGTCCTGACTTTC
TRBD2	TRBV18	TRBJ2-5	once	CASSPETLGSGSLTQYF	TGTGCCAGCTCACCAGAGACTTTGGGTAGCGGGAGCTTGACCCAGTACTTC
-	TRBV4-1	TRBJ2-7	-	CASSQTDISYEQYF	TGCGCCAGCAGCCAAACGGACATTTCCTACGAGCAGTACTTC
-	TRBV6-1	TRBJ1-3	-	CASGTLGNTIYF	TGTGCCAGCGGGACACTCGGAAACACCATATATTTT
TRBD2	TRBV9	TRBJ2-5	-	CASSVGNSGGRETQYF	TGTGCCAGCAGCGTAGGTAATAGCGGGGGGCGAGAGACCCAGTACTTC
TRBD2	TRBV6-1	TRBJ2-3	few	CASTSGGGTNTQYF	TGTGCCAGCACCTCGGGGGGTGGGACGAATACGCAGTATTTT
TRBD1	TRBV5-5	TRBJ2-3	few	CASSAGTGGQGTDTQYF	TGTGCCAGCAGCGCGGGGACAGGGGGTCAGGGGACAGATACGCAGTATTTT
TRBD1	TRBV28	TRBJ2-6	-	CASSLRDRGRLPFISGANVLTF	TGTGCCAGCAGTTTAAGGGACAGGGGGCGTCTACCCTTCATCTCTGGGGCCAACGTCCTGACTTTC
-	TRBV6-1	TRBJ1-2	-	CASSARPDSYGYTF	TGTGCCAGCAGTGCCCGACCGGACAGCTATGGCTACACCTTC
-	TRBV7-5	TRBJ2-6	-	CASSLGLAGTGANVLTF	TGTGCCAGCAGCTTAGGTTTAGCGGGAACTGGGGCCAACGTCCTGACTTTC
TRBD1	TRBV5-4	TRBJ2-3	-	CASSLGGGSDTQYF	TGTGCCAGCAGCTTAGGGGGCGGGTCAGATACGCAGTATTTT
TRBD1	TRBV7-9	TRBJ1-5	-	CASSHFETGYNQPQHF	TGTGCCAGCAGCCACTTCGAGACAGGGTATAATCAGCCCCAGCATTTT
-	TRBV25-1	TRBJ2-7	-	CASRTPGGTGYEQYF	TGTGCCAGCCGGACCCCGGGGGGCACTGGCTACGAGCAGTACTTC
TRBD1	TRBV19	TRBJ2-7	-	CASSRTGGVYEQYF	TGTGCCAGTAGTAGAACAGGGGGCGTCTACGAGCAGTACTTC
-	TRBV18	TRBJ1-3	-	CASSPPLVGNTIYF	TGTGCCAGCTCACCACCGTTAGTTGGAAACACCATATATTTT
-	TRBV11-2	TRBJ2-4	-	CASSLDHGTQNIQYF	TGTGCCAGCAGCTTAGATCATGGGACACAAAACATTCAGTACTTC
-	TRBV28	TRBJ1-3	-	CASYRVSGNTIYF	TGTGCCAGTTACAGGGTATCGGGAAACACCATATATTTT
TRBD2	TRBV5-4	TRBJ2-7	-	CASSPPGGGRPYEQYF	TGTGCCAGCAGCCCACCCGGGGGGGGGCGTCCCTACGAGCAGTACTTC
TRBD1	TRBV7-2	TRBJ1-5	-	CASSRDRGFGQPQHF	TGTGCCAGCAGCCGGGACAGGGGGTTTGGTCAGCCCCAGCATTTT
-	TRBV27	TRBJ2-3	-	CASQLTLGGNADTQYF	TGTGCCAGCCAACTGACCCTCGGCGGGAACGCAGATACGCAGTATTTT